The clone carrying this T cell receptor (beta chain) has only one observation. Its antigen is not known. The data were obtained in a study of cytomegalovirus exposure and HLA in healthy donors. The CDR3 covers 16 residues. V was shortened by 6 bases and J by 1 base, with 18 bases between the two germline ends. Germline CDR1 is MNHEY and CDR2 is SMNVEV (reference sequence). PCR primers comprised 60 Vbeta and 13 Jbeta primers. Only in-frame clones appear in the TCRdb table, and some are missing; sequencing was by immunoSEQ multiplex PCR. The sample lists 110,000 to 150,000 clones; 80% were seen once. Findings and limits, study-wide: HLA alleles were associated with around 17,000 TCR beta sequences in a later analysis at 0.05 false discovery rate. Most likely, a cluster of highly shared sequence variants arose as a sequencing artifact.

The chain has TRBV27 and TRBJ1-1; D possibly corresponds to TRBD1 (5 bases). Material for sequencing was PBMCs. The clonotype was recovered from a man in his forties in good health and CMV-seropositive. CDR3 nucleotides: TGTGCCAGCAGACCTTTGGGGGACTGGGGGAACACTGAAGCTTTCTTT. Protein product: CASRPLGDWGNTEAFF.